A selection of T cell receptor beta chains follows, all from one sample in a study of graft-versus-host responses after intestinal transplantation. Some clones are missing from TCRdb's copy, which holds only in-frame ones; the method was immunoSEQ multiplex PCR. In the table there are fewer than 9,500 clones, 30% to 35% of which are singletons. The material was alloreactive CD8+ T cells from a mixed lymphocyte reaction culture, obtained before transplantation. The receptors shown here come from a human patient who was an organ donor for intestinal transplantation. The CDR3 runs from the conserved cysteine through the conserved F or W. Fields, in order: J gene, V gene, clone size, D gene, CDR3 protein, CDR3 DNA. The D gene is left open where the match is weak. The listing skips clone size in some rows; elsewhere it reads once, few, many or a size class.

>TRBJ2-7|TRBV28|once|TRBD2
CASRWGLAGPYEQYF
TGTGCCAGCAGGTGGGGACTAGCGGGACCGTACGAGCAGTACTTC
>TRBJ1-2|TRBV27|medium-sized|TRBD1
CASSLSRTGLGYTF
TGTGCCAGCAGTTTATCGCGGACAGGGCTCGGCTACACCTTC
>TRBJ2-5|TRBV11-2|few|TRBD2
CASSFGGSGETQYF
TGTGCCAGCAGCTTCGGCGGGAGTGGGGAGACCCAGTACTTC
>TRBJ1-1|TRBV9|few|.
CASSGLGGTLNTEAFF
TGTGCCAGCAGCGGGCTAGGGGGTACTTTGAACACTGAAGCTTTCTTT
>TRBJ1-4|TRBV7-6|medium-sized|.
CASSLNGGSEKLFF
TGTGCCAGCAGCTTAAATGGGGGGAGCGAAAAACTGTTTTTT
>TRBJ2-7|TRBV27|.|.
CASSLGTAYEQYF
TGTGCCAGCAGTTTAGGTACAGCTTACGAGCAGTACTTC
>TRBJ2-5|TRBV5-1|.|.
CASSFPAQAPQETQYF
TGCGCCAGCAGCTTCCCCGCACAGGCCCCGCAAGAGACCCAGTACTTC
>TRBJ2-2|TRBV19|once|TRBD1
CASRQGAGELFF
TGTGCCAGCAGACAGGGGGCTGGGGAGCTGTTTTTT
>TRBJ2-7|TRBV5-1|.|TRBD2
CASSFTSGGYEQYF
TGCGCCAGCAGCTTTACTAGCGGGGGGTACGAGCAGTACTTC
>TRBJ2-1|TRBV27|.|TRBD2
CASSLLSTSGIHNEQFF
TGTGCCAGCAGTTTATTATCGACTAGCGGGATCCACAATGAGCAGTTCTTC
>TRBJ2-3|TRBV7-3|.|TRBD2
CASSSLGGGTDTQYF
TGTGCCAGCAGCAGCCTCGGGGGGGGCACAGATACGCAGTATTTT
>TRBJ2-1|TRBV4-3|few|TRBD2
CASSQYGGGLGNEQFF
TGCGCCAGCAGCCAATACGGCGGGGGGCTTGGCAATGAGCAGTTCTTC
>TRBJ2-7|TRBV5-4|medium-sized|.
CASSLGVGSYEQYF
TGTGCCAGCAGCTTGGGGGTCGGGTCCTACGAGCAGTACTTC
>TRBJ2-5|TRBV7-9|few|.
CASSRGSDLSGGRTQYF
TGTGCCAGCAGCCGGGGATCAGATCTAAGCGGTGGTAGGACCCAGTACTTC
>TRBJ2-1|TRBV6-4|medium-sized|.
CASSDSDNNEQFF
TGTGCCAGCAGTGACTCGGACAACAATGAGCAGTTCTTC
>TRBJ2-1|TRBV4-2|.|.
CASIKGSESSYNEQFF
TGTGCCAGCATCAAGGGGTCCGAGAGCTCCTACAATGAGCAGTTCTTC
>TRBJ2-7|TRBV27|medium-sized|TRBD2
CASSLLAVAYEQYF
TGTGCCAGCAGTCTACTAGCGGTCGCCTACGAGCAGTACTTC
>TRBJ2-3|TRBV6-5|medium-sized|TRBD2
CASSPLAGGTDTQYF
TGTGCCAGCAGTCCCCTCGCGGGGGGAACAGATACGCAGTATTTT
>TRBJ1-6|TRBV9|.|.
CASRAGGSPLHF
TGTGCCAGCCGTGCCGGGGGTTCACCCCTCCACTTT
>TRBJ2-7|TRBV7-8|.|.
CASSFQGLTYEQYF
TGTGCCAGCAGCTTCCAGGGCCTTACCTACGAGCAGTACTTC
>TRBJ2-1|TRBV6-4|few|TRBD2
CASSDLAGVSEQFF
TGTGCCAGCAGTGACCTAGCGGGAGTCAGTGAGCAGTTCTTC
>TRBJ2-2|TRBV27|few|.
CASSLTAGELFF
TGTGCCAGCAGTTTGACAGCCGGGGAGCTGTTTTTT
>TRBJ1-1|TRBV6-6|.|.
CASTPTVPPEAFF
TGTGCCAGCACCCCTACGGTGCCCCCTGAAGCTTTCTTT
>TRBJ2-1|TRBV19|few|TRBD2
CASSIGAGGNNEQFF
TGTGCCAGTAGTATAGGGGCGGGAGGCAACAATGAGCAGTTCTTC
>TRBJ2-7|TRBV5-6|few|.
CASSLSQGNEQYF
TGTGCCAGCAGCTTGAGTCAGGGTAACGAGCAGTACTTC
>TRBJ2-2|TRBV11-2|few|.
CASSQFGGELFF
TGTGCCAGCAGCCAATTCGGCGGGGAGCTGTTTTTT
>TRBJ2-5|TRBV4-1|.|TRBD2
CASSQVGGRQTQYF
TGCGCCAGCAGCCAAGTAGGCGGGAGGCAGACCCAGTACTTC
>TRBJ2-1|TRBV19|few|.
CASSATGRAYNEQFF
TGTGCCAGTAGTGCTACCGGGCGGGCCTACAATGAGCAGTTCTTC
>TRBJ1-2|TRBV7-9|.|.
CASSLVGGSYGYTF
TGTGCCAGCAGCTTAGTTGGGGGGAGTTATGGCTACACCTTC
>TRBJ2-3|TRBV2|.|.
CASMGISTDTQYF
TGTGCCAGCATGGGCATCTCCACAGATACGCAGTATTTT
>TRBJ2-7|TRBV27|few|.
CASSYSEGPYEQYF
TGTGCCAGCAGTTACTCGGAGGGCCCCTACGAGCAGTACTTC
>TRBJ2-7|TRBV11-2|once|TRBD2
CASRGSGTYEQYF
TGTGCCAGCAGGGGTAGCGGGACCTACGAGCAGTACTTC
>TRBJ1-1|TRBV13|.|.
CASSLARGGHTEAFF
TGTGCCAGCAGCTTAGCGAGGGGGGGCCACACTGAAGCTTTCTTT
>TRBJ2-5|TRBV9|medium-sized|TRBD2
CASSSGWQETQYF
TGTGCCAGCAGTAGCGGGTGGCAAGAGACCCAGTACTTC
>TRBJ1-1|TRBV9|few|.
CASSAPADIGQLSEAFF
TGTGCCAGCAGCGCCCCTGCGGACATCGGACAATTAAGTGAAGCTTTCTTT